This T cell receptor (beta chain) was identified in a study of T cells in women clearing cervical HPV infection. Overall study: For cases, blood was sampled a median around 150 days after lesion detection, interquartile range 90 to 200 days.

The repertoire was sequenced with immunoSEQ multiplex PCR; TCRdb's copy has only in-frame clones and lacks some. Recorded for this sample: 23,000 or so clones. Study-wide results and limits: Each sample's T-cell count was unknown, possibly confounding richness. Controls had more TRBV6-7 (approximately 0.16%) than cases (0.11%). CIN3+ cases had significantly higher TCR richness than controls; evenness did not differ.

CDR3 length: 13 amino acids. The V segment lost 7 bases and the J segment 6 bases; nucleotides outside the gene matches: 8. Germline V gives CDR1 SNHLY, CDR2 FYNNEI. Of note for this clone: The antigen remains unidentified. Read coverage stops 3 residues before the CDR3 terminus; the germline J gene supplies the remainder.

This TCR was recovered from a woman aged 18-70 years with a cervical HPV16 infection that either progressed to CIN3+ or cleared (not recorded which). The J gene is TRBJ1-1, the V gene TRBV2; 7 positions match TRBD1. The sample was blood buffy coat. Here the CDR3 reads CASTKGQGAEAFF. The part of the CDR3 DNA that was read is TGTGCCAGCACCAAGGGGCAGGGGGCTGAA.